One and the same sample provided the 18 T cell receptor beta chains below, sequenced in a study of blood T cell repertoires in COVID-19 (dated by TCRdb to the early 2020s). Library preparation used the immunoSEQ multiplex PCR assay. Not all clones reach the TCRdb copy of this immuneACCESS table, which keeps in-frame sequences only. Checked studies attribute under half of the gap to unresolved V genes and leave the rest unexplained. Counted in this sample were about 170,000 clones; 65% to 80% of them appeared once. The ten largest clones take up under 20% of the sample. The sample consisted of PBMCs or T cells enriched from blood (not recorded which). The receptors derive from a woman between 65 and 79 years old in a cohort exposed to, infected with or recovered from COVID-19 (not recorded which).

V is TRBV6-5 and J is TRBJ2-2; D might be TRBD2 (6 bases). V was trimmed by 0 bases and J by 1 base, leaving 9 bases between them. Germline-derived CDR1 and CDR2 are MNHEY and SVGAGI. The CDR3 runs to 16 residues. CDR3 coding DNA: TGTGCCAGCAGTTACTCCGGGACTTTGAACACCGGGGAGCTGTTTTTT. It codes for CASSYSGTLNTGELFF.

The rearrangement uses TRBV7-9 and TRBJ1-4; possibly TRBD1 for D (6 bases). V was trimmed by 5 bases and J by 2 bases, leaving 15 bases between them. Germline V CDR1 and CDR2: SEHNR, FQNEAQ (reference sequence). The CDR3 sequence is 16 residues long. The chain's CDR3 is CASSEGGGATNEKLFF. The DNA for the CDR3 is TGTGCCAGCAGCGAGGGCGGGGGCGCGACTAATGAAAAACTGTTTTTT.

CDR3 sequence reads: CASSPRTSGSTGELFF. In DNA, the CDR3 is TGTGCCAGCAGCCCGCGGACTAGCGGGAGTACCGGGGAGCTGTTTTTT. This sequence joins TRBV11-2 and TRBJ2-2, with 13 bases lining up with TRBD2. Germline V gene lookup returns CDR1 SGHAT and CDR2 FQNNGV. V lost 5 bases and J lost 5; bases outside the gene matches: 5. The CDR3 spans 16 residues.

The chain uses TRBV6-2 or TRBV6-3 and TRBJ2-5; 7 bases align to TRBD2. CDR1 MNHEY and CDR2 SVGEGT come from the germline V gene. The CDR3 has 15 amino acids. V was clipped by 5 bases and J by 4 bases; unmatched bases: 10. This CDR3 is CASSVGGRVGETQYF. In DNA form, the CDR3 reads TGTGCCAGCAGTGTTGGCGGGAGAGTGGGAGAGACCCAGTACTTC.

The V and J genes are TRBV5-1 and TRBJ1-2; D might be TRBD1 (6 bases). The CDR3 contains 14 residues. Deletions cut 4 bases from V and 5 bases from J, with 15 bases between. Germline assignment: CDR1 SGHRS and CDR2 YFSETQ. The CDR3 nucleotides are TGCGCCAGCAGCCGATTACAGGGTGGATATGGCTACACCTTC. It codes for CASSRLQGGYGYTF.

The gene calls are TRBV29-1 and TRBJ2-3; TRBD2 aligns across 8 bases. The CDR3 covers 14 residues. The ends lost 3 bases at V and 5 bases at J; junction bases unmatched: 7. Germline V gives CDR1 SQVTM, CDR2 ANQGSEA. This CDR3 reads CSVDTSGLVDTQYF. Written as DNA, the CDR3 is TGCAGCGTTGATACTAGCGGTCTGGTAGATACGCAGTATTTT.

The gene calls are TRBV5-1 and TRBJ1-1; no firm D call. CDR3 length: 15 residues. Germline assignment: CDR1 SGHRS and CDR2 YFSETQ. Trimming removed 4 bases from V and 5 bases from J, with 18 bases in between. The CDR3 nucleotides are TGCGCCAGCAGCCCGACGGTAGGCGGAGGTACTGAAGCTTTCTTT. It encodes CASSPTVGGGTEAFF.

V usage is TRBV2 and J usage is TRBJ1-5; D gene unclear. The germline V gene encodes CDR1 SNHLY and CDR2 FYNNEI. Trimming pared 6 bases from V and 3 bases from J, leaving 12 bases between. This CDR3 region has 14 residues. CDR3 in amino acids: CASSKEGNNQPQHF. DNA for the CDR3: TGTGCCAGCAGCAAGGAGGGTAACAATCAGCCCCAGCATTTT.

This chain uses TRBV18 with TRBJ1-2; 9 bases align to TRBD1. With V trimmed by 0 bases and J by 4 bases, 6 bases remained unmatched. The CDR3 contains 16 residues. CDR1 and CDR2 (germline): KGHSH, LQKENI. CDR3 DNA sequence: TGTGCCAGCTCACCACCTTCTTCGACAGGGGGCTATGGCTACACCTTC. It encodes CASSPPSSTGGYGYTF.

V usage is TRBV7-9 and J usage is TRBJ1-1, with 8 positions matching TRBD1. The CDR3 has 17 amino acids. V lost 3 bases and J lost 5; bases outside the gene matches: 14. Germline V gene data show CDR1 as SEHNR and CDR2 as FQNEAQ (reference sequence). Written as DNA, the CDR3 is TGTGCCAGCAGCTTTAGGGGGCAGGGGGCAAGTAGGACTGAAGCTTTCTTT. Translated, it gives CASSFRGQGASRTEAFF.

The CDR3 nucleotides read TGCAGTGCTAGTAGAGGGTCTGGAAACACCATATATTTT. This codes for CSASRGSGNTIYF. This rearrangement joins TRBV20-1 to TRBJ1-3, with D unclear. Germline CDR1 and CDR2: DFQATT and SNEGSKA (reference sequence). Trimming removed 3 bases from V and 1 base from J, with 7 bases in between. This CDR3 contains 13 residues.

The rearrangement joins TRBV28 to TRBJ1-1, with 11 bases that match TRBD1. The germline V gene encodes CDR1 MDHEN and CDR2 SYDVKM. The CDR3 covers 16 residues. The V gene end was trimmed by 2 bases and the J gene end by 3 bases; junction bases not matched to a gene: 5. The CDR3 is CASSLPGQGADTEAFF. CDR3 coding DNA: TGTGCCAGCAGTTTACCCGGACAGGGGGCGGACACTGAAGCTTTCTTT.

This clone appeared a single time. The germline gene is not matched at one end of the junction; a read error may be the cause. V usage is TRBV18 and J usage is TRBJ1-1; 7 nucleotides align to TRBD1. The length of the CDR3 is 12 residues. CDR1 is KGHSH, CDR2 LQKENI, per germline. CDR3 sequence reads: CASSPRLGDSSF. CDR3 sequence (DNA): TGTGCCAGCTCACCGCGTTTAGGGGACAGTTCTTTT. Full variable domain (outside the CDR3, taken from reference TRBV18 and TRBJ1-1): NAGVMQNPRHLVRRRGQEARLRCSPMKGHSHVYWYRQLPEEGLKFMVYLQKENIIDESGMPKERFSAEFPKEGPSILRIQQVVRGDSAAYFCASSPRLGDSSFGQGTRLTVV.

The chain is built from TRBV9 and TRBJ2-3; 14 nucleotides match TRBD2. The CDR3 spans 17 residues. CDR1 SGDLS and CDR2 YYNGEE come from the germline V gene. Germline trimming cut 4 bases from V and 4 bases from J; bases unmatched to any gene: 8. This CDR3 is CASSLGTSGSPSDTQYF. In nucleotides, the CDR3 is TGTGCCAGCAGCCTAGGGACTAGCGGGAGCCCTTCAGATACGCAGTATTTT.

The chain employs TRBV12-3 or TRBV12-4 and TRBJ1-3, with 9 bases lining up with TRBD1. CDR3 length equals 13 residues. The J segment lost 7 bases and the V segment lost 5 bases, leaving 3 bases of the junction unmatched. Written as DNA, the CDR3 is TGTGCCAGCAGTGGGACAGGGAGGAACACCATATATTTT. This translates into CASSGTGRNTIYF.

This chain connects TRBV5-4 to TRBJ2-1; TRBD1 is a possible D gene (6 bases). The ends were cut back, 0 bases at V and 8 bases at J, with 15 bases in the middle. The length of the CDR3 is 15 residues. Germline-derived CDR1 and CDR2 are SGHNT and YYREEE (reference sequence). The chain's CDR3 is CASSLDAGANDEQFF. DNA of the CDR3: TGTGCCAGCAGCTTGGATGCAGGGGCTAATGATGAGCAGTTCTTC.

This chain links TRBV7-9 with TRBJ2-7; 7 nucleotides align to TRBD2. Trimming removed 4 bases from V and 1 base from J; junction bases left unmatched: 7. Germline values: CDR1 SEHNR, CDR2 FQNEAQ (reference sequence). This CDR3 is built from 15 residues. The CDR3 region is CASSSWGGWSYEQYF. The CDR3 DNA is TGTGCCAGCAGCTCCTGGGGAGGGTGGTCCTACGAGCAGTACTTC.

In this sample, this clone turned up once. The chain combines TRBV5-1 with TRBJ1-1; D unclear. Trimming stripped 4 bases from V and 4 bases from J, with 14 bases between. Germline V gene data show CDR1 as SGHRS and CDR2 as YFSETQ. There are 14 residues in the CDR3. The CDR3 region is CASSPGAGCTEAFF. In DNA, the CDR3 is TGCGCCAGCAGCCCCGGAGCCGGGTGCACTGAAGCTTTCTTT.